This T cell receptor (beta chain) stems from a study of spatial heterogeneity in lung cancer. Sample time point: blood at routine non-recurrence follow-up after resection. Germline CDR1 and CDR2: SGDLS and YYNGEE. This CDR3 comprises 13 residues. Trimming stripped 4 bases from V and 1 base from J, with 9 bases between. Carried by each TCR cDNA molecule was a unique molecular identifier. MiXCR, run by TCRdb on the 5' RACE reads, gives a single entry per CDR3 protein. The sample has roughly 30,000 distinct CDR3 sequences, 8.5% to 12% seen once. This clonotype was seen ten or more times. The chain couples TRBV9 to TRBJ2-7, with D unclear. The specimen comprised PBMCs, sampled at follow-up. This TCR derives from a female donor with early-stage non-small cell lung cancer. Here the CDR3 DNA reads TGTGCCAGCAGCCCCCGTGATTCCTACGAGCAGTACTTC. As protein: CASSPRDSYEQYF.